Listed here is a single T cell receptor (beta chain). This specimen comes from a study of T cell responses to AZD1222 COVID-19 vaccine. TCRdb's table, derived via immunoSEQ multiplex PCR, lists solely in-frame clones and lacks some. The table lists about 67,000 clones, roughly 80% of them singletons. The CDR3 is 16 residues long. The V gene lost 2 bases and the J gene lost 4 bases, with 17 bases spanning the gap. The V gene's germline CDR1 is MNHEY and CDR2 SVGEGT. The sample here was peripheral blood, taken on day 0 of AZD1222 vaccination. The clonotype originates from an adult in good health. This sequence joins TRBV6-2 or TRBV6-3 and TRBJ1-2; tentatively, D is TRBD1 (6 bases). CDR3 loop: CASSYPDRSRVYGYTF. DNA for the CDR3: TGTGCCAGCAGTTACCCCGACAGGAGTAGAGTCTATGGCTACACCTTC.